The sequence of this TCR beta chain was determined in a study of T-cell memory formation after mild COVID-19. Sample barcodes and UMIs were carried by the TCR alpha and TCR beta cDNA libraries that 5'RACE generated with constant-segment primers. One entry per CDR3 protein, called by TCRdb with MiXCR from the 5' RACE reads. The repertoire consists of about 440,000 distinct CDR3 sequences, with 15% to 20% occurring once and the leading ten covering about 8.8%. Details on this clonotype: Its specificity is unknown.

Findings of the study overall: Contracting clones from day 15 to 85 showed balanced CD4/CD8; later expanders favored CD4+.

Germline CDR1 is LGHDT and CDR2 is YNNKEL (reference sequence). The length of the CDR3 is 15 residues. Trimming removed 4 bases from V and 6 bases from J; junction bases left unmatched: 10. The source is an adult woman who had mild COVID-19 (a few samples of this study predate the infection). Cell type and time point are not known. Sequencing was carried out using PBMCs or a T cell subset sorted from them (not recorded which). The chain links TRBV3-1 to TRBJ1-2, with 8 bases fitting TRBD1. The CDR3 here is CASSPHRGKVDGYTF. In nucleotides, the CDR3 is TGTGCCAGCAGCCCCCACAGGGGGAAGGTCGATGGCTACACCTTC. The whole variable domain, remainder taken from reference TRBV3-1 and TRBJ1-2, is DTAVSQTPKYLVTQMGNDKSIKCEQNLGHDTMYWYKQDSKKFLKIMFSYNNKELIINETVPNRFSPKSPDKAHLNLHINSLELGDSAVYFCASSPHRGKVDGYTFGSGTRLTVV.